This is a list of T cell receptor beta chains from one sample in a study of long-term antiretroviral therapy in people with HIV. The protocol was immunoSEQ multiplex PCR, while the TCRdb copy is restricted to in-frame clones and leaves out a portion. In the table there are 29,000 or so clones, around 93% of which are singletons. The specimen was unsorted PBMCs, collected approximately 7.4 years after starting antiretroviral therapy. These receptors originate from a man in his fifties or sixties with HIV. The CDR3 runs from the conserved cysteine through the conserved F or W. The D gene is left open where the match is weak. A row's size may be missing; if present it is once, few, many or a size class.

abundance: -; j_gene: TRBJ2-2; v_gene: TRBV27; len: 17; d_gene: -; CDR3aa: CASSSNLQETNTGELFF; CDR3nt: TGTGCCAGCAGTTCAAACCTCCAAGAAACGAACACCGGGGAGCTGTTTTTT
abundance: -; j_gene: TRBJ2-7; v_gene: TRBV27; len: 13; d_gene: -; CDR3aa: CASSTSPGNEQYF; CDR3nt: TGTGCCAGCAGTACTTCCCCGGGGAACGAGCAGTACTTC
abundance: -; j_gene: TRBJ2-1; v_gene: TRBV11-2; len: 17; d_gene: TRBD2; CDR3aa: CASSNRERGLGYNEQFF; CDR3nt: TGTGCCAGCAGCAATAGGGAGCGGGGACTAGGGTACAATGAGCAGTTCTTC
abundance: -; j_gene: TRBJ2-7; v_gene: TRBV7-2; len: 15; d_gene: -; CDR3aa: CASSPGTLSSYEQYF; CDR3nt: TGTGCCAGCAGCCCTGGGACACTCAGCTCCTACGAGCAGTACTTC
abundance: -; j_gene: TRBJ2-4; v_gene: TRBV7-3; len: 15; d_gene: TRBD2; CDR3aa: CASSPTHGGANIQYF; CDR3nt: TGTGCCAGCAGCCCCACACACGGGGGGGCGAACATTCAGTACTTC
abundance: -; j_gene: TRBJ2-6; v_gene: TRBV19; len: 16; d_gene: -; CDR3aa: CASAAGQSSGANVLTF; CDR3nt: TGTGCCAGTGCCGCGGGGCAGAGCTCTGGGGCCAACGTCCTGACTTTC
abundance: -; j_gene: TRBJ2-7; v_gene: TRBV4-1; len: 17; d_gene: -; CDR3aa: CASSQSPGAGDSYEQYF; CDR3nt: TGCGCCAGCAGCCAATCCCCCGGGGCAGGGGACTCCTACGAGCAGTACTTC
abundance: -; j_gene: TRBJ2-2; v_gene: TRBV19; len: 16; d_gene: TRBD1; CDR3aa: CASIHLSGGRTGELFF; CDR3nt: TGTGCCAGTATCCATCTTTCAGGGGGCAGGACCGGGGAGCTGTTTTTT
abundance: -; j_gene: TRBJ1-6; v_gene: TRBV5-4; len: 16; d_gene: -; CDR3aa: CASSLRQAPYNSPLHF; CDR3nt: TGTGCCAGCAGCTTGAGACAGGCCCCCTATAATTCACCCCTCCACTTT
abundance: -; j_gene: TRBJ1-5; v_gene: TRBV19; len: 14; d_gene: TRBD1; CDR3aa: CASSIPTGDQPQHF; CDR3nt: TGTGCCAGTAGTATCCCGACAGGGGATCAGCCCCAGCATTTT
abundance: once; j_gene: TRBJ2-3; v_gene: TRBV9; len: 14; d_gene: -; CDR3aa: CASSVREDLDTQYF; CDR3nt: TGTGCCAGCAGCGTACGAGAGGACTTGGATACGCAGTATTTT
abundance: -; j_gene: TRBJ1-2; v_gene: TRBV5-1; len: 12; d_gene: -; CDR3aa: CASSREGMSYTF; CDR3nt: TGCGCCAGCAGCCGGGAAGGGATGAGCTACACCTTC
abundance: -; j_gene: TRBJ1-2; v_gene: TRBV5-5; len: 14; d_gene: -; CDR3aa: CASSLSRGNYGYTF; CDR3nt: TGTGCCAGCAGCTTGTCCAGGGGTAACTATGGCTACACCTTC
abundance: -; j_gene: TRBJ2-4; v_gene: TRBV4-3; len: 15; d_gene: TRBD1; CDR3aa: CASSQETGLKNIQYF; CDR3nt: TGCGCCAGCAGCCAAGAGACAGGGCTTAAAAACATTCAGTACTTC
abundance: -; j_gene: TRBJ2-5; v_gene: TRBV7-7; len: 13; d_gene: -; CDR3aa: CASSPTQGETQYF; CDR3nt: TGTGCCAGCAGCCCTACCCAAGGAGAGACCCAGTACTTC
abundance: -; j_gene: TRBJ2-7; v_gene: TRBV2; len: 18; d_gene: -; CDR3aa: CASSVQIHRGPSSYEQYF; CDR3nt: TGTGCCAGCAGTGTTCAGATTCATCGGGGTCCCTCCTCCTACGAGCAGTACTTC
abundance: -; j_gene: TRBJ2-5; v_gene: TRBV25-1; len: 12; d_gene: -; CDR3aa: CASGRGGETQYF; CDR3nt: TGTGCCAGCGGAAGGGGAGGAGAGACCCAGTACTTC
abundance: -; j_gene: TRBJ1-6; v_gene: TRBV6-1; len: 14; d_gene: -; CDR3aa: CASSPGQRNSPLHF; CDR3nt: TGTGCCAGCAGCCCTGGCCAGAGGAATTCACCCCTCCACTTT
abundance: -; j_gene: TRBJ2-4; v_gene: TRBV5-8; len: 14; d_gene: -; CDR3aa: CASSYSRDRSIQYF; CDR3nt: TGTGCCAGCAGCTATTCCCGGGACCGGAGCATTCAGTACTTC
abundance: -; j_gene: TRBJ1-1; v_gene: TRBV6-6; len: 11; d_gene: -; CDR3aa: CASSTGQEAFF; CDR3nt: TGTGCCAGCAGCACTGGACAGGAAGCTTTCTTT
abundance: -; j_gene: TRBJ2-7; v_gene: TRBV11-3; len: 14; d_gene: -; CDR3aa: CASSLTGNSYEQYF; CDR3nt: TGTGCCAGCAGCTTAACCGGCAACTCCTACGAGCAGTACTTC
abundance: -; j_gene: TRBJ2-7; v_gene: TRBV7-6; len: 15; d_gene: -; CDR3aa: CASSPLLAPFYEQYF; CDR3nt: TGTGCCAGCAGCCCCCTACTAGCTCCTTTCTACGAGCAGTACTTC
abundance: -; j_gene: TRBJ2-6; v_gene: TRBV7-3; len: 15; d_gene: TRBD2; CDR3aa: CASSLTSVGANVLTF; CDR3nt: TGTGCCAGCAGCCTGACTAGCGTGGGGGCCAACGTCCTGACTTTC
abundance: -; j_gene: TRBJ2-3; v_gene: TRBV6-5; len: 16; d_gene: TRBD1; CDR3aa: CASSYRTGSGTDTQYF; CDR3nt: TGTGCCAGCAGTTACAGGACAGGGAGTGGCACAGATACGCAGTATTTT
abundance: once; j_gene: TRBJ2-7; v_gene: TRBV2; len: 13; d_gene: -; CDR3aa: CASSEASRSEQYF; CDR3nt: TGTGCCAGCAGTGAAGCGAGCCGGAGCGAGCAGTACTTC
abundance: -; j_gene: TRBJ2-1; v_gene: TRBV4-1; len: 16; d_gene: TRBD2; CDR3aa: CASSQSSGSHFDEQFF; CDR3nt: TGCGCCAGCAGCCAGTCTAGCGGGAGCCACTTCGATGAGCAGTTCTTC
abundance: -; j_gene: TRBJ2-7; v_gene: TRBV5-1; len: 14; d_gene: TRBD1; CDR3aa: CASSSTGTAYEQYF; CDR3nt: TGCGCCAGCAGCTCGACCGGGACAGCCTACGAGCAGTACTTC
abundance: once; j_gene: TRBJ1-1; v_gene: TRBV2; len: 14; d_gene: TRBD1; CDR3aa: CASGGDRVHTEAFF; CDR3nt: TGTGCCAGCGGCGGGGACAGGGTACATACTGAAGCTTTCTTT
abundance: -; j_gene: TRBJ2-1; v_gene: TRBV4-3; len: 15; d_gene: TRBD2; CDR3aa: CASSQDAAGIGEQFF; CDR3nt: TGCGCCAGCAGCCAAGATGCAGCGGGGATAGGTGAGCAGTTCTTC
abundance: -; j_gene: TRBJ2-7; v_gene: TRBV27; len: 14; d_gene: TRBD1; CDR3aa: CANLRDRQSYEQYF; CDR3nt: TGTGCCAACTTAAGGGACAGGCAATCCTACGAGCAGTACTTC
abundance: -; j_gene: TRBJ2-7; v_gene: TRBV7-3; len: 15; d_gene: -; CDR3aa: CASSLHGPPSYEQYF; CDR3nt: TGTGCCAGCAGCTTACACGGGCCGCCCTCCTACGAGCAGTACTTC
abundance: -; j_gene: TRBJ2-7; v_gene: TRBV6-5; len: 15; d_gene: TRBD1; CDR3aa: CASSSTGGANDEQYF; CDR3nt: TGTGCCAGCAGTTCAACAGGGGGCGCAAATGACGAGCAGTACTTC
abundance: -; j_gene: TRBJ1-3; v_gene: TRBV10-3; len: 14; d_gene: -; CDR3aa: CAISLVDSGNTIYF; CDR3nt: TGTGCCATCAGCCTCGTAGACTCTGGAAACACCATATATTTT
abundance: -; j_gene: TRBJ1-1; v_gene: TRBV7-2; len: 13; d_gene: -; CDR3aa: CASSIELNTEAFF; CDR3nt: TGTGCCAGCAGCATAGAGCTGAACACTGAAGCTTTCTTT
abundance: once; j_gene: TRBJ1-3; v_gene: TRBV7-2; len: 16; d_gene: -; CDR3aa: CASSLETGSSGNTIYF; CDR3nt: TGTGCCAGCAGCTTGGAGACAGGAAGCTCTGGAAACACCATATATTTT
abundance: -; j_gene: TRBJ1-3; v_gene: TRBV2; len: 14; d_gene: -; CDR3aa: CASSEAGRKNTIYF; CDR3nt: TGTGCCAGCAGTGAAGCAGGAAGGAAAAACACCATATATTTT
abundance: -; j_gene: TRBJ1-1; v_gene: TRBV6-1; len: 12; d_gene: -; CDR3aa: CASSERNGFGFF; CDR3nt: TGTGCCAGCAGTGAACGTAACGGGTTTGGTTTCTTT
abundance: -; j_gene: TRBJ2-7; v_gene: TRBV6-5; len: 15; d_gene: -; CDR3aa: CASSPASDWKYEQYF; CDR3nt: TGTGCCAGCAGTCCCGCCTCGGACTGGAAATACGAGCAGTACTTC
abundance: -; j_gene: TRBJ2-7; v_gene: TRBV14; len: 13; d_gene: -; CDR3aa: CASSRAGGYEQYF; CDR3nt: TGTGCCAGCAGCCGCGCAGGGGGGTACGAGCAGTACTTC
abundance: -; j_gene: TRBJ2-1; v_gene: TRBV7-2; len: 18; d_gene: TRBD2; CDR3aa: CASSLVPTSGGASNEQFF; CDR3nt: TGTGCCAGCAGCTTAGTACCCACTAGCGGGGGGGCATCCAATGAGCAGTTCTTC
abundance: -; j_gene: TRBJ2-2; v_gene: TRBV7-3; len: 14; d_gene: -; CDR3aa: CASSFSPNTGELFF; CDR3nt: TGTGCCAGCAGCTTCAGCCCGAACACCGGGGAGCTGTTTTTT
abundance: few; j_gene: TRBJ1-4; v_gene: TRBV9; len: 14; d_gene: TRBD1; CDR3aa: CASSSQGANEKLFF; CDR3nt: TGTGCCAGCAGCTCACAGGGGGCTAATGAAAAACTGTTTTTT
abundance: -; j_gene: TRBJ2-7; v_gene: TRBV20-1; len: 11; d_gene: -; CDR3aa: CSAQTAGEQYF; CDR3nt: TGCAGTGCTCAGACAGCCGGGGAGCAGTACTTC
abundance: -; j_gene: TRBJ2-3; v_gene: TRBV19; len: 12; d_gene: -; CDR3aa: CASSIVGDTQYF; CDR3nt: TGTGCCAGTAGTATAGTTGGGGATACGCAGTATTTT
abundance: -; j_gene: TRBJ1-5; v_gene: TRBV19; len: 13; d_gene: -; CDR3aa: CASRGTGWQPQHF; CDR3nt: TGTGCCAGTAGGGGCACGGGGTGGCAGCCCCAGCATTTT
abundance: -; j_gene: TRBJ1-5; v_gene: TRBV29-1; len: 16; d_gene: -; CDR3aa: CSVEIGSQDGNQPQHF; CDR3nt: TGCAGCGTTGAAATCGGTTCACAGGATGGCAATCAGCCCCAGCATTTT
abundance: -; j_gene: TRBJ1-4; v_gene: TRBV10-2; len: 15; d_gene: TRBD1; CDR3aa: CASSESTGGSEKLFF; CDR3nt: TGCGCCAGCAGTGAGTCTACAGGGGGCTCTGAAAAACTGTTTTTT
abundance: -; j_gene: TRBJ2-1; v_gene: TRBV19; len: 16; d_gene: TRBD2; CDR3aa: CASSLLAGALLNEQFF; CDR3nt: TGTGCCAGTAGTCTACTAGCGGGGGCACTACTCAATGAGCAGTTCTTC
abundance: -; j_gene: TRBJ2-1; v_gene: TRBV19; len: 15; d_gene: -; CDR3aa: CASRRGSPRENEQFF; CDR3nt: TGTGCCAGTAGGCGCGGGTCCCCTAGAGAAAATGAGCAGTTCTTC
abundance: -; j_gene: TRBJ2-3; v_gene: TRBV6-4; len: 14; d_gene: TRBD2; CDR3aa: CASSYSGGPTPQYF; CDR3nt: TGTGCCAGCAGTTACTCGGGGGGGCCAACCCCGCAGTATTTT
abundance: -; j_gene: TRBJ2-3; v_gene: TRBV7-7; len: 16; d_gene: TRBD2; CDR3aa: CASSSLAGGPADTQYF; CDR3nt: TGTGCCAGCAGCTCCCTAGCGGGGGGGCCGGCAGATACGCAGTATTTT
abundance: -; j_gene: TRBJ1-5; v_gene: TRBV12-5; len: 14; d_gene: TRBD1; CDR3aa: CASGQGDSNQPQHF; CDR3nt: TGTGCTAGTGGCCAGGGGGATAGCAATCAGCCCCAGCATTTT
abundance: -; j_gene: TRBJ2-7; v_gene: TRBV9; len: 15; d_gene: TRBD1; CDR3aa: CASSVSGQGFDEQYF; CDR3nt: TGTGCCAGCAGCGTTTCCGGACAGGGCTTCGACGAGCAGTACTTC
abundance: -; j_gene: TRBJ2-1; v_gene: TRBV6-1; len: 15; d_gene: -; CDR3aa: CASSESRTTWDEQFF; CDR3nt: TGTGCCAGCAGTGAAAGTAGGACTACGTGGGATGAGCAGTTCTTC
abundance: -; j_gene: TRBJ2-7; v_gene: TRBV11-3; len: 17; d_gene: TRBD2; CDR3aa: CASSFSIRSGGAYEQYF; CDR3nt: TGTGCCAGCAGCTTCAGTATACGTAGCGGGGGGGCCTACGAGCAGTACTTC
abundance: -; j_gene: TRBJ2-7; v_gene: TRBV6-6; len: 12; d_gene: -; CDR3aa: CASSTSGAEQYF; CDR3nt: -